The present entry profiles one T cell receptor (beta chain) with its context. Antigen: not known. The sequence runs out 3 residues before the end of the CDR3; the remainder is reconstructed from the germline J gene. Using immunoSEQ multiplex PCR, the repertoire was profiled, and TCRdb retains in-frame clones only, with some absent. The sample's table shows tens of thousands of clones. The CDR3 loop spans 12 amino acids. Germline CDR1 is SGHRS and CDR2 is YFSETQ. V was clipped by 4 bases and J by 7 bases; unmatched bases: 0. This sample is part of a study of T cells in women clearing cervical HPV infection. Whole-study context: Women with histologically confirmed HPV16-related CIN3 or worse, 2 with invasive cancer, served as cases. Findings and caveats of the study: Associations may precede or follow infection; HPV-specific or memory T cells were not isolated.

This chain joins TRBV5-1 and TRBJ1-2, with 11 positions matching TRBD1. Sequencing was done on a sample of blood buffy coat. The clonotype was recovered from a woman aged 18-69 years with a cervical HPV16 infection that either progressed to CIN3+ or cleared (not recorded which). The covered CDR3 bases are TGCGCCAGCAGCGGGACAGGGGGTGGC. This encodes CASSGTGGG. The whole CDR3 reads CASSGTGGGYTF. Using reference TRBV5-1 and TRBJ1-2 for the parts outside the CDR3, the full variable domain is KAGVTQTPRYLIKTRGQQVTLSCSPISGHRSVSWYQQTPGQGLQFLFEYFSETQRNKGNFPGRFSGRQFSNSRSEMNVSTLELGDSALYLCASSGTGGGYTFGSGTRLTVV.